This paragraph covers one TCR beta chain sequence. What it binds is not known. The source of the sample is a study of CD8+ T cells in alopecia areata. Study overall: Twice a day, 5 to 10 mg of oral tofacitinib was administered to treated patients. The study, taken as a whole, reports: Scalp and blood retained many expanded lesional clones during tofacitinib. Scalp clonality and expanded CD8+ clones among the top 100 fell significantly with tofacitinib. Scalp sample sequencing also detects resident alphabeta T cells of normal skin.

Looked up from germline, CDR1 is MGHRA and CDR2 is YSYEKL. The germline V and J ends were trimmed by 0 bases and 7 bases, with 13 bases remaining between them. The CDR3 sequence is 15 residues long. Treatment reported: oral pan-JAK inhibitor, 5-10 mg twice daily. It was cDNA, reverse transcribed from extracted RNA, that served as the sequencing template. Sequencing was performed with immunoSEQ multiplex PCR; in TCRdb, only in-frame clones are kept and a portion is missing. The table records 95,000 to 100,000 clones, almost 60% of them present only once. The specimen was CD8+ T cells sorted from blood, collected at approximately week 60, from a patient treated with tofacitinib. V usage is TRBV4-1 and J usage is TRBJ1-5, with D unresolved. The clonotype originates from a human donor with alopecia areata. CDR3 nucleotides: TGCGCCAGCAGCCAAGATGAACAGTGGTCCCAGCCCCAGCATTTT. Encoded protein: CASSQDEQWSQPQHF.